A single sample is the source of the 11 T cell receptor beta chains below, sequenced in a study of radiotherapy plus CTLA-4 blockade in lung cancer. Clones were sequenced by immunoSEQ multiplex PCR, and TCRdb holds only the in-frame ones, with some missing. The sample shows more than 90,000 clones, roughly 80% of them seen only once. Sample: peripheral blood, taken from a patient treated with radiotherapy plus ipilimumab. The origin of the receptors is a human donor with non-small cell lung cancer that progressed on radiotherapy plus ipilimumab.

This clone was seen a handful of times. The gene calls are TRBV11-3 and TRBJ2-7; 10 bases match TRBD2. Trimming took 3 bases from V and 2 from J; bases not matched to a gene: 4. Germline V lookup: CDR1 SGHNT, CDR2 YENEEA. This CDR3 contains 15 residues. CDR3 nucleotides: TGTGCCAGCAGCTTCAGGACTAGCGGAACCTACGAGCAGTACGTC. It codes for CASSFRTSGTYEQYV.

The V and J genes are TRBV5-1 and TRBJ2-1; TRBD1 matches 8 bases. Germline trimming cut 4 bases from V and 7 bases from J; bases unmatched to any gene: 7. Germline CDR1 reads SGHRS; CDR2 reads YFSETQ. The CDR3 has 14 amino acids. As DNA, the CDR3 is TGCGCCAGCAGCACGGGACAGGTCGGGAATGAGCAGTTCTTC. Amino acid sequence: CASSTGQVGNEQFF.

There are a few counts of this clone. The chain joins TRBV13 to TRBJ1-1, with D unresolved. Germline V gene data show CDR1 as PRHDT and CDR2 as FYEKMQ (reference sequence). Between the trimmed V and J ends, which lost 0 bases and 7 bases, there was a span of 6 bases. CDR3 length equals 12 residues. The CDR3 protein is CASSLGAYEAFF. The DNA of the CDR3 is TGTGCCAGCAGCTTAGGGGCGTATGAAGCTTTCTTT.

J is TRBJ2-7 and V is TRBV27, with 10 bases aligning to TRBD1. Germline CDR1 is MNHEY and CDR2 is SMNVEV (reference sequence). The CDR3 covers 15 residues. After removal of 5 bases from V and 5 bases from J, the junction contained 9 bases not matched to a gene. This CDR3 reads CASSPRDRGTDEQYF. Here the CDR3 DNA reads TGTGCCAGCAGTCCCCGGGACAGGGGAACGGACGAGCAGTACTTC.

The chain has TRBV19 and TRBJ2-4, with a weak D call TRBD2 (7 bases). Trimming removed 3 bases at V and 0 bases at J, with 21 bases between. The CDR3 runs 19 residues. In germline, CDR1 is LNHDA, CDR2 SQIVND (reference sequence). The CDR3 coding sequence is TGTGCCAGTAGTATGGAGGGTGGTGGGGGGGCTGAAGCCAAAAACATTCAGTACTTC. Translating gives CASSMEGGGGAEAKNIQYF.

The chain uses TRBV28 and TRBJ1-3; the D is unclear. The CDR3 loop spans 17 amino acids. CDR1 and CDR2 from the germline V gene are MDHEN and SYDVKM. Trimming took off 5 bases at V and 0 bases at J, with 17 bases between the two ends. The CDR3 spells CASSPIYAGDSGNTIYF. CDR3 in DNA: TGTGCCAGCAGTCCCATTTATGCAGGAGACTCTGGAAACACCATATATTTT.

To note about this clone: The junction departs from the called germline gene at one end, perhaps through a read error. This rearrangement joins TRBV7-7 to TRBJ2-3, with TRBD2 matching over 11 bases. The CDR3 is made up of 15 amino acids. Germline-derived CDR1 and CDR2 are SSHAT and FNYEAQ (reference sequence). The CDR3, as DNA: TGTGCTAGCAGCCCACTAGCGGGAGGCACAGATACGCAGTATTTT. Its translation is CASSPLAGGTDTQYF.

V and J are TRBV11-2 and TRBJ2-5; 10 nucleotides agree with TRBD2. This CDR3 has 14 residues. With 4 bases clipped from V and 7 bases from J, the junction kept 6 bases outside the gene matches. CDR1 is SGHAT and CDR2 is FQNNGV in the germline V gene. The CDR3 here is CASSSSSGSRTQYF. CDR3 nucleotide sequence: TGTGCCAGCAGCTCATCTAGCGGGAGCCGGACCCAGTACTTC.

The J gene is TRBJ2-7, the V gene TRBV11-2; the D gene is possibly TRBD1 (6 bases). Germline assignment: CDR1 SGHAT and CDR2 FQNNGV. V dropped 4 bases and J dropped 3 bases, with 10 bases sitting between them. The CDR3 has 13 amino acids. CDR3 region: CASSYTGFYEQYF. In DNA, the CDR3 is TGTGCCAGCAGCTATACAGGGTTCTACGAGCAGTACTTC.

V and J are TRBV5-1 and TRBJ1-4; a possible D gene is TRBD1 (6 bases). Germline V lookup: CDR1 SGHRS, CDR2 YFSETQ. The CDR3 is 15 amino acids. V was pared by 4 bases and J by 11 bases, with 21 bases between. CDR3 DNA: TGCGCCAGCAGCCCGAAGACAGGAGGCGTCGGTAAACTGTTTTTT. This encodes CASSPKTGGVGKLFF.

This chain connects TRBV5-1 to TRBJ1-4; D is undetermined. CDR1 is SGHRS and CDR2 is YFSETQ in the germline V gene. The V end was cut by 0 bases, the J end by 8 bases, with 14 bases between. The CDR3 has 15 amino acids. The CDR3 loop is CASSLAMSSSEKLFF. CDR3 DNA: TGCGCCAGCAGCTTGGCAATGTCCTCGAGCGAAAAACTGTTTTTT. Drawing the rest from reference TRBV5-1 and TRBJ1-4, the complete variable domain is KAGVTQTPRYLIKTRGQQVTLSCSPISGHRSVSWYQQTPGQGLQFLFEYFSETQRNKGNFPGRFSGRQFSNSRSEMNVSTLELGDSALYLCASSLAMSSSEKLFFGSGTQLSVL.